This T cell receptor beta chain comes out of a study of T cells after yellow fever vaccination. Whole-study results and caveats: The secondary response peaked faster, at day 5 versus 15, but was weaker. Subsequent booster samples again held most clones from primary vaccination (roughly 96% CD4, 85% to 90% CD8).

The ends were cut back, 1 base at V and 8 bases at J, with 15 bases in the middle. This CDR3 is 14 amino acids long. CDR1 is SGHNT, CDR2 YYREEE, per germline (reference sequence). As regards this clonotype: The antigen is unknown.

Generation of TCR cDNA used 5'RACE template switching (which added a universal primer site and UMIs). TCRdb analysed the 5' RACE reads with MiXCR anew, one entry per CDR3 protein. The sample holds just under 600,000 distinct CDR3 sequences, roughly 14% seen once. The sequencing used PBMCs, collected on the day of the yellow fever booster vaccination. The chain couples TRBV5-4 to TRBJ1-2; no clear D. This clonotype was sampled from a man aged 30 to 39 who received the YFV17D yellow fever vaccine. The CDR3 bases are TGTGCCAGCAGCTTGTATGGAGAATGGGAAGGCTACACCTTC. Its protein product is CASSLYGEWEGYTF.